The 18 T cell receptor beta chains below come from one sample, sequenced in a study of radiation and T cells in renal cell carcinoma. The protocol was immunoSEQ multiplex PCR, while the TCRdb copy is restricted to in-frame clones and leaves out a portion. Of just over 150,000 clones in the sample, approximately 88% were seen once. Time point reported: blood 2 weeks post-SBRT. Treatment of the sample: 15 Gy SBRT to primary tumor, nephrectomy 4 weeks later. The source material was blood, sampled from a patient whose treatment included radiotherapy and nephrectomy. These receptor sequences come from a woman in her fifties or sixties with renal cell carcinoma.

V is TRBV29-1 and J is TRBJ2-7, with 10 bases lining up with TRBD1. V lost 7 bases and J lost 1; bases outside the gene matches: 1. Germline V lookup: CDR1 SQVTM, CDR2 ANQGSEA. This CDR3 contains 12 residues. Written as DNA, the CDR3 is TGCAGCGCGGGACAGGGGTCCTACGAGCAGTACTTC. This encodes CSAGQGSYEQYF.

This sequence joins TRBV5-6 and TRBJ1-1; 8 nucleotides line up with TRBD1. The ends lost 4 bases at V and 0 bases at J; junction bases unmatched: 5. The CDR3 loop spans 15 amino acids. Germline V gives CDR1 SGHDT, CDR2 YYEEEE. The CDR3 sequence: CASSLGQAMNTEAFF. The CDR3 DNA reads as TGTGCCAGCAGCCTGGGACAGGCGATGAACACTGAAGCTTTCTTT. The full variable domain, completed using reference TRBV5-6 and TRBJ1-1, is DAGVTQSPTHLIKTRGQQVTLRCSPKSGHDTVSWYQQALGQGPQFIFQYYEEEERQRGNFPDRFSGHQFPNYSSELNVNALLLGDSALYLCASSLGQAMNTEAFFGQGTRLTVV.

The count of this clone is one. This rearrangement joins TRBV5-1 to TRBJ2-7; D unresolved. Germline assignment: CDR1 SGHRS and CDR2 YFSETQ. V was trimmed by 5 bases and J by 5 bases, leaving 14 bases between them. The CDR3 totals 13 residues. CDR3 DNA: TGCGCCAGCAGGGTCGGCGTAGGCGACGAGCAGTACTTC. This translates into CASRVGVGDEQYF.

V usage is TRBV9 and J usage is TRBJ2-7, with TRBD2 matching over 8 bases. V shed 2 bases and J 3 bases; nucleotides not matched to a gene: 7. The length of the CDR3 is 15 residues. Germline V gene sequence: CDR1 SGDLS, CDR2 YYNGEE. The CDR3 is CASSVGGSGDYEQYF. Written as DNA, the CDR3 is TGTGCCAGCAGCGTCGGGGGTAGCGGGGACTACGAGCAGTACTTC.

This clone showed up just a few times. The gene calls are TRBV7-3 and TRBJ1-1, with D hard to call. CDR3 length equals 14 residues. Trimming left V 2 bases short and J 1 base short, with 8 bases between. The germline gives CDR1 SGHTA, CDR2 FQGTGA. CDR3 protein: CASSLLGENTEAFF. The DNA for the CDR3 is TGTGCCAGCAGCTTATTGGGCGAGAACACTGAAGCTTTCTTT.

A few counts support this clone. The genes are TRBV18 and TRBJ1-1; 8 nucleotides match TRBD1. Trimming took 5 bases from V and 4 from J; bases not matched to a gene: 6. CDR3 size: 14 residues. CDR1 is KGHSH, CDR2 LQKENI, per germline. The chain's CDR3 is CASSLDREGTEAFF. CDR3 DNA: TGTGCCAGCTCATTGGACAGGGAGGGCACTGAAGCTTTCTTT.

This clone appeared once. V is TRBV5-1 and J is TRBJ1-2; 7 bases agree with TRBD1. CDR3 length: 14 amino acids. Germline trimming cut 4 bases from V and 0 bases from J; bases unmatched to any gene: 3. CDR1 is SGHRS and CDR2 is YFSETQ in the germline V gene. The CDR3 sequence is CASSQQGTNYGYTF. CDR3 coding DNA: TGCGCCAGCAGCCAACAGGGGACTAACTATGGCTACACCTTC.

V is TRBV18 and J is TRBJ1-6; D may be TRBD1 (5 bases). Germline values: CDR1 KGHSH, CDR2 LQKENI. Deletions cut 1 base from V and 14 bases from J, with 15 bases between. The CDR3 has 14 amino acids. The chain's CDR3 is CASSPRSIEGALHF. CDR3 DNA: TGTGCCAGCTCACCACGTTCTATTGAAGGGGCCCTCCACTTT.

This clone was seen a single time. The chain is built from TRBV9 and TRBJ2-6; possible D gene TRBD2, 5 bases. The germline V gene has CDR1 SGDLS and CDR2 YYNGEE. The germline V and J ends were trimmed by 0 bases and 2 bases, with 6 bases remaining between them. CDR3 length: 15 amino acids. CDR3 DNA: TGTGCCAGCAGCGTAGTGCGGGCTGGGGCCAACGTCCTGACTTTC. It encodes CASSVVRAGANVLTF.

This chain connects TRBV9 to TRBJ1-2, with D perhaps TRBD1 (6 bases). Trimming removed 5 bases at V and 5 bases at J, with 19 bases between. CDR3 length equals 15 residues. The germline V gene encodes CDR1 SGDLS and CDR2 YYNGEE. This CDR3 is CASSFRERGRYGYTF. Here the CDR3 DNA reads TGTGCCAGCAGTTTTCGGGAGCGGGGGCGATATGGCTACACCTTC.

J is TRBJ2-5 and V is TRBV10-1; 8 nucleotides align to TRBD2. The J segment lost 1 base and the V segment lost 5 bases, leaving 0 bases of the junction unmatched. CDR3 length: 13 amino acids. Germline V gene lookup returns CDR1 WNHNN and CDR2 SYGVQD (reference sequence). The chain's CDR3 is CASSSGGQETQYF. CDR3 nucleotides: TGCGCCAGCAGTAGCGGGGGCCAAGAGACCCAGTACTTC.

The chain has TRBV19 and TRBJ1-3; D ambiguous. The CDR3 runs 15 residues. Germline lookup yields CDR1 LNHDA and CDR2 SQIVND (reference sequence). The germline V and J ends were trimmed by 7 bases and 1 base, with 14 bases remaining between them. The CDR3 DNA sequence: TGTGCCAGTAAGGGCGGGTCGGTATCTGGAAACACCATATATTTT. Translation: CASKGGSVSGNTIYF.

CDR3: CASSPSERGYNEQFF. Written as DNA, the CDR3 is TGTGCCAGCAGCCCCTCTGAGCGGGGTTACAATGAGCAGTTCTTC. This chain connects TRBV13 to TRBJ2-1; 7 bases are shared with TRBD2. Germline V gene sequence: CDR1 PRHDT, CDR2 FYEKMQ (reference sequence). With 5 bases clipped from V and 4 bases from J, the junction kept 8 bases outside the gene matches. The CDR3 spans 15 residues.

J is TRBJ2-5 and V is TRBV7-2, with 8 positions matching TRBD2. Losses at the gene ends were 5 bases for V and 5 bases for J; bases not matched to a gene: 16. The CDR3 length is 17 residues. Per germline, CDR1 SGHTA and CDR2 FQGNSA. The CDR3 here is CASSTNLGTRTLETQYF. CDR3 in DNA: TGTGCCAGCAGCACCAACCTGGGGACTAGGACGCTTGAGACCCAGTACTTC.

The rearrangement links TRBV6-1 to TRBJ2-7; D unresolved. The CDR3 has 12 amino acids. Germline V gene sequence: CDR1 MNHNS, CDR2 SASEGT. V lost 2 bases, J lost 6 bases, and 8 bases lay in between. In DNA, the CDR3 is TGTGCCAGCAGTGAAAGTAGCTCCGAGCAGTACTTC. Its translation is CASSESSSEQYF.

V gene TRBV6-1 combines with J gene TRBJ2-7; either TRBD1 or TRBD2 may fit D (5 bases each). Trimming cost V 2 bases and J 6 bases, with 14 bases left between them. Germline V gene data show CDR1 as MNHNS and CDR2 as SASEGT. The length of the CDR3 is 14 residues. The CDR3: CASSEPGAGREQYF. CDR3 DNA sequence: TGTGCCAGCAGTGAACCCGGGGCAGGGCGCGAGCAGTACTTC.

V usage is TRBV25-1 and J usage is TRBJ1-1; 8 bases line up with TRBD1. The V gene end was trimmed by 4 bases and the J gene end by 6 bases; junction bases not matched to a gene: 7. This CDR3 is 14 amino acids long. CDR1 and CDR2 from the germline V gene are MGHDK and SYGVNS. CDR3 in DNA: TGTGCCAGCAGTGGTGGACAGGGAAGGTCTGAAGCTTTCTTT. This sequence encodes CASSGGQGRSEAFF.

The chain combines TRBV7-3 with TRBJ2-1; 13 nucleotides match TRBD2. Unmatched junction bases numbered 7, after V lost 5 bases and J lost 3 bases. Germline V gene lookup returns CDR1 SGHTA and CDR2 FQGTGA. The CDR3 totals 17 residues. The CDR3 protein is CASSPKLAGGRYNEQFF. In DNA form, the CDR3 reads TGTGCCAGCAGCCCGAAACTAGCGGGGGGGCGCTACAATGAGCAGTTCTTC.